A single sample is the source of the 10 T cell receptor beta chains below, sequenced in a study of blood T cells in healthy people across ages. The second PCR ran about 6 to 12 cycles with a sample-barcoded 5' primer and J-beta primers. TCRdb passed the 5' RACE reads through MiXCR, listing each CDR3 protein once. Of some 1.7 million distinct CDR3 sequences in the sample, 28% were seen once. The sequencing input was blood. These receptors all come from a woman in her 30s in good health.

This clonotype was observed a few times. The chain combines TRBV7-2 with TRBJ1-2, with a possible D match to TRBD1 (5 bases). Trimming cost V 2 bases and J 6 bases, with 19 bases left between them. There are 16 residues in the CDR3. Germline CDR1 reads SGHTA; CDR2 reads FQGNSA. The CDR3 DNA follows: TGTGCCAGCAGCTTAACGTGGAGGGGCCTGGGAAATGGCTACACCTTC. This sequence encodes CASSLTWRGLGNGYTF.

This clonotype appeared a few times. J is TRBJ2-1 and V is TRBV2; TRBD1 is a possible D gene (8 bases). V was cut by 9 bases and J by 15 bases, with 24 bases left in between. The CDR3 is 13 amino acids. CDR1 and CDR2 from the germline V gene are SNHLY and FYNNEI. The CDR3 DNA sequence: TGTGCCAGTGGGGACAGGCAGGGGGAGGGACGGTTCTTC. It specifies CASGDRQGEGRFF.

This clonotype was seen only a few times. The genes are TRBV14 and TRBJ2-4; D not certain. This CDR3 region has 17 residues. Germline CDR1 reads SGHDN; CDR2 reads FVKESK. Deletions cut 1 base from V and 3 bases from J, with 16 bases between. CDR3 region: CASSQGHSPSDKNIQYF. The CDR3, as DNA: TGTGCCAGCAGCCAAGGGCACAGCCCCTCGGACAAAAACATTCAGTACTTC. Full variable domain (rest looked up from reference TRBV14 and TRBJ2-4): EAGVTQFPSHSVIEKGQTVTLRCDPISGHDNLYWYRRVMGKEIKFLLHFVKESKQDESGMPNNRFLAERTGGTYSTLKVQPAELEDSGVYFCASSQGHSPSDKNIQYFGAGTRLSVL.

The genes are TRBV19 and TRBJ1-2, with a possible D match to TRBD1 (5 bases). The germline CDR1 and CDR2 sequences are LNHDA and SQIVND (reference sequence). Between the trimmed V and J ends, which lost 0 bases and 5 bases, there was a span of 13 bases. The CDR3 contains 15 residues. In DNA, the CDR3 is TGTGCCAGTAGTATAGATCGACGGGGCGGTTATGGCTACACCTTC. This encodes CASSIDRRGGYGYTF.

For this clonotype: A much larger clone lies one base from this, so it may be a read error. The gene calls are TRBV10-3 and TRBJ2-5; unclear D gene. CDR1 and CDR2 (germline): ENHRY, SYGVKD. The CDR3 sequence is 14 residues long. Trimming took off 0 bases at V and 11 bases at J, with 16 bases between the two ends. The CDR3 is CAISESVAYNEQYF. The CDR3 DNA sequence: TGTGCCATCAGTGAGTCCGTAGCCTACAATGAGCAGTACTTC.

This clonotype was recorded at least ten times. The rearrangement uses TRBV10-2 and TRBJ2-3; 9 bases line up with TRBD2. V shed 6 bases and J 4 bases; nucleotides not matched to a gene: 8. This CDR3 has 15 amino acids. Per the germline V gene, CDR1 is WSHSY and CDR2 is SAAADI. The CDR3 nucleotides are TGCGCCAGCAGAGCTAGCGGGGCGGGGGCAGATACGCAGTATTTT. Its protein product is CASRASGAGADTQYF.

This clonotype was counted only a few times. The CDR3: CASSRGLAGREFF. CDR3 sequence (DNA): TGTGCCAGCAGCCGGGGACTAGCGGGACGAGAGTTCTTC. The V call is TRBV12-3 or TRBV12-4, the J call TRBJ2-1, with 13 bases that match TRBD2. Trimming removed 6 bases from V and 14 bases from J; junction bases left unmatched: 7. The CDR3 runs 13 residues.

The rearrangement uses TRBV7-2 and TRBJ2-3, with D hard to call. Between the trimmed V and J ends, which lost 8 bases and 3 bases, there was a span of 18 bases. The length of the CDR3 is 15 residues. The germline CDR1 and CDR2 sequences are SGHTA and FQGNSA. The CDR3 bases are TGTGCCAGCGTCTACCAACCGGGTACAACAGATACGCAGTATTTT. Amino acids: CASVYQPGTTDTQYF.

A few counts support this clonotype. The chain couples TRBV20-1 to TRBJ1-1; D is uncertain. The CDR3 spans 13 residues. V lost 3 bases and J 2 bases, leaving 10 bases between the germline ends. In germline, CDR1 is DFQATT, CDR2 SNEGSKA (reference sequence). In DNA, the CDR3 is TGCAGTGCTAGGATAGGCGGAAACACTGAAGCTTTCTTT. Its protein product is CSARIGGNTEAFF.

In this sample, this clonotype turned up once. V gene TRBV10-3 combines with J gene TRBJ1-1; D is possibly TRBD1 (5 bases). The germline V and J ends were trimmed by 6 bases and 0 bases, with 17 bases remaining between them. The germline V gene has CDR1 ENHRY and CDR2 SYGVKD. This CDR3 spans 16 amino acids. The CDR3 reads CAIRPELGGMNTEAFF. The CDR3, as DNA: TGTGCCATCAGACCCGAGTTGGGGGGGATGAACACTGAAGCTTTCTTT.